These T cell receptor beta chains were read from a single sample in a study of cytomegalovirus exposure and HLA in healthy donors. TCRdb's table, derived via immunoSEQ multiplex PCR, lists solely in-frame clones and lacks some. The data hold more than 80,000 clones, with 65% to 80% observed a single time. The sequenced sample consisted of PBMCs. Receptors were obtained from a woman between 50 and 59 years old in good health and CMV-seropositive. CDR3s include the opening cysteine and the closing phenylalanine or tryptophan. The D gene is left open where the match is weak. Size is stated for part of the rows, as once, few or many counts, or as a class when the clone is expanded.

TRBV28,NA,TRBJ1-4,TRBD1,CASSLSGGTGRNEKLFF,TGTGCCAGCAGTTTATCAGGGGGGACAGGGCGGAATGAAAAACTGTTTTTT
TRBV20-1,NA,TRBJ2-7,NA,CSASRGSEQYF,TGCAGTGCTAGTAGGGGCTCCGAGCAGTACTTC
TRBV4-1,NA,TRBJ2-7,TRBD1,CASSQDGTGDYEQYF,TGCGCCAGCAGCCAAGATGGGACAGGTGATTACGAGCAGTACTTC
TRBV6-1,NA,TRBJ1-2,NA,CASSEPTGYGYTF,TGTGCCAGCAGTGAACCGACAGGCTATGGCTACACCTTC
TRBV29-1,NA,TRBJ1-1,TRBD1,CSGARQGHTEAFF,TGCAGCGGAGCGAGACAGGGGCACACTGAAGCTTTCTTT
TRBV7-2,NA,TRBJ1-1,NA,CASSLAAGESEAFF,TGTGCCAGCAGCTTAGCGGCAGGGGAATCTGAAGCTTTCTTT
TRBV5-4,NA,TRBJ2-2,NA,CASSTDSRVTGELFF,TGTGCCAGCAGCACCGATTCCAGGGTAACCGGGGAGCTGTTTTTT
TRBV5-1,NA,TRBJ2-1,NA,CASSQGGTNEQFF,TGCGCCAGCAGTCAGGGTGGAACTAATGAGCAGTTCTTC
TRBV7-9,NA,TRBJ1-2,TRBD1,CASSLEGQGASGYTF,TGTGCCAGCAGCTTAGAGGGACAGGGGGCGAGTGGCTACACCTTC
TRBV9,once,TRBJ2-6,NA,CASSLQGSGANVLTF,TGTGCCAGCAGCCTACAGGGCTCTGGGGCCAACGTCCTGACTTTC
TRBV19,NA,TRBJ2-6,NA,CASLTERSSGANVLTF,TGTGCCAGCCTGACAGAACGTAGCTCTGGGGCCAACGTCCTGACTTTC
TRBV10-3,NA,TRBJ1-4,NA,CAISESQTNEKLFF,TGTGCCATCAGTGAGTCCCAAACTAATGAAAAACTGTTTTTT
TRBV4-2,few,TRBJ2-3,TRBD2,CASSQEIGLAPSTDTQYF,TGTGCCAGCAGCCAAGAGATCGGACTAGCGCCTAGCACAGATACGCAGTATTTT
TRBV7-2,NA,TRBJ2-1,NA,CASSLQGMSNEQFF,TGTGCCAGCAGCTTACAGGGGATGAGTAATGAGCAGTTCTTC
TRBV7-9,few,TRBJ2-1,TRBD1,CASSLRGLPSNEQFF,TGTGCCAGCAGCTTAAGGGGGCTCCCCTCGAATGAGCAGTTCTTC
TRBV28,NA,TRBJ1-6,TRBD1,CASSPNSPRGHSPLHF,TGTGCCAGCAGCCCAAATAGCCCAAGGGGGCATTCACCCCTCCACTTT
TRBV7-6,NA,TRBJ1-1,NA,CASSLNYRRNTEAFF,TGTGCCAGCAGCTTAAATTACAGAAGGAACACTGAAGCTTTCTTT
TRBV6-6,NA,TRBJ2-5,NA,CASSYLRGDYQETQYF,TGTGCCAGCAGTTACTTAAGGGGGGACTATCAAGAGACCCAGTACTTC
TRBV7-9,NA,TRBJ1-1,TRBD1,CASSLVPGGLVTEAFF,TGTGCCAGCAGCTTAGTGCCAGGGGGCTTGGTCACTGAAGCTTTCTTT
TRBV7-9,NA,TRBJ1-1,NA,CASSPRNTEAFF,TGTGCCAGCAGCCCTCGGAACACTGAAGCTTTCTTT
TRBV5-5,NA,TRBJ2-3,TRBD1,CASINRGPTDTQYF,TGTGCCAGCATCAACAGGGGTCCCACAGATACGCAGTATTTT
TRBV15,NA,TRBJ1-5,NA,CATSRDQVPNQPQHF,TGTGCCACCAGCAGAGATCAGGTACCTAATCAGCCCCAGCATTTT
TRBV7-2,NA,TRBJ2-1,TRBD1,CASSSGTGSYNEQFF,TGTGCCAGCAGCTCCGGGACAGGCTCCTACAATGAGCAGTTCTTC
TRBV18,NA,TRBJ1-6,TRBD1,CASSPAGTGSRSSYNSPLHF,TGTGCCAGCTCACCAGCCGGGACAGGGTCCAGGAGCTCCTATAATTCACCCCTCCACTTT
TRBV2,once,TRBJ2-4,NA,CASRDSYYSNIQYF,TGTGCCAGCAGGGACAGCTACTATTCAAACATTCAGTACTTC
TRBV5-4,NA,TRBJ1-1,NA,CASSSPGYGNTEAFF,TGTGCCAGCAGTTCCCCGGGTTATGGGAACACTGAAGCTTTCTTT
TRBV2,few,TRBJ1-1,NA,CASSAQVNTEAFF,TGTGCCAGCAGCGCACAGGTAAACACTGAAGCTTTCTTT
TRBV27,NA,TRBJ1-5,TRBD1,CASRQGAWNQPQHF,TGTGCCAGCAGGCAGGGGGCTTGGAATCAGCCCCAGCATTTT
TRBV9,NA,TRBJ2-3,TRBD2,CASSPRLAGGGTDTQYF,TGTGCCAGCAGCCCACGACTAGCGGGGGGGGGTACAGATACGCAGTATTTT
TRBV5-5,NA,TRBJ1-2,NA,CASSLGVSGTSNYGYTF,TGTGCCAGCAGCTTGGGTGTTTCTGGGACAAGTAACTATGGCTACACCTTC
TRBV30,NA,TRBJ2-6,NA,CAWSVGGVGANVLTF,TGTGCCTGGAGTGTTGGCGGGGTCGGGGCCAACGTCCTGACTTTC
TRBV27,NA,TRBJ2-3,NA,CASSSSRVLQYF,TGTGCCAGCAGTTCGTCTAGAGTGCTGCAGTATTTT
TRBV5-1,once,TRBJ2-1,NA,CASSLPPNEQFF,TGCGCCAGCAGCTTGCCTCCCAATGAGCAGTTCTTC
TRBV2,NA,TRBJ2-1,TRBD1,CASKPRDPGQAGDSYNEQFF,TGTGCCAGCAAGCCACGAGATCCGGGACAGGCTGGGGACTCCTACAATGAGCAGTTCTTC
TRBV5-1,NA,TRBJ2-1,TRBD2,CASSLVGSGVDEQFF,TGCGCCAGCAGCTTGGTGGGTAGCGGGGTTGATGAGCAGTTCTTC
TRBV4-1,few,TRBJ1-4,TRBD1,CASSLSGTGAEKLFF,TGCGCCAGCAGCCTGTCCGGGACAGGGGCCGAAAAACTGTTTTTT
TRBV28,NA,TRBJ1-1,NA,CASSFGQTEAFF,TGTGCCAGCAGTTTCGGACAGACTGAAGCTTTCTTT
TRBV28,NA,TRBJ1-1,NA,CASSDRMNTEAFF,TGTGCCAGCAGTGACAGGATGAACACTGAAGCTTTCTTT
TRBV4-3,NA,TRBJ2-7,NA,CASSQDRHSSYEQYF,TGCGCCAGCAGCCAAGATCGCCACAGCTCCTACGAGCAGTACTTC
TRBV20-1,NA,TRBJ1-1,NA,CAQLDTEAFF,TGCGCCCAGTTGGACACTGAAGCTTTCTTT
TRBV7-7,NA,TRBJ2-7,NA,CASSQTPSYEQYF,TGTGCTAGCAGCCAGACACCCTCCTACGAGCAGTACTTC
TRBV15,NA,TRBJ1-4,TRBD1,CATSSAGQGGEKLFF,TGTGCCACCAGCAGCGCGGGACAGGGCGGCGAAAAACTGTTTTTT
TRBV18,few,TRBJ1-5,NA,CASSSQVGADYQPQHF,TGTGCCAGCTCATCCCAGGTTGGGGCCGACTATCAGCCCCAGCATTTT
TRBV10-3,NA,TRBJ2-1,TRBD2,CAISVSGTSGDNEQFF,TGTGCCATCAGTGTATCCGGGACTAGCGGGGACAATGAGCAGTTCTTC
TRBV6-5,NA,TRBJ1-5,NA,CASSDSSSNQPQHF,TGTGCCAGCAGTGACAGCAGCAGCAATCAGCCCCAGCATTTT
TRBV6-5,NA,TRBJ1-1,NA,CASSYIGENTEAFF,TGTGCCAGCAGTTATATCGGAGAGAACACTGAAGCTTTCTTT
TRBV4-2,once,TRBJ1-2,NA,CASSQDSPTRGYTF,TGTGCCAGCAGCCAAGATAGTCCCACTCGCGGCTACACCTTC
TRBV30,NA,TRBJ1-4,NA,CAWSVNSNEKLFF,TGTGCCTGGAGTGTTAATTCTAATGAAAAACTGTTTTTT
TRBV27,NA,TRBJ2-1,NA,CASSFRFSYNEQFF,TGTGCCAGCAGTTTCCGGTTCTCCTACAATGAGCAGTTCTTC
TRBV6-5,few,TRBJ2-3,TRBD2,CASSRFGGAIDTQYF,TGTGCCAGCAGCCGTTTCGGGGGGGCCATAGATACGCAGTATTTT
TRBV4-3,NA,TRBJ2-5,NA,CASSQARVGGATQETQYF,TGCGCCAGCAGCCAAGCCCGTGTCGGCGGGGCGACACAAGAGACCCAGTACTTC
TRBV14,once,TRBJ2-5,TRBD1,CASSQPGQPLQETQYF,TGTGCCAGCAGCCAACCGGGACAGCCTCTCCAAGAGACCCAGTACTTC
TRBV4-3,NA,TRBJ2-7,NA,CASSQDLRSYEQYF,TGCGCCAGCAGCCAAGATCTTAGGAGCTACGAGCAGTACTTC
TRBV11-3,once,TRBJ2-5,NA,CASSSGKETQYF,TGTGCCAGCAGCTCCGGTAAAGAGACCCAGTACTTC
TRBV7-9,NA,TRBJ2-5,TRBD2,CASSLMGVSVLAEYF,TGTGCCAGCAGCTTAATGGGGGTCTCGGTTCTAGCGGAGTACTTC